The 28 T cell receptor beta chains below come from one sample, sequenced in a study of cytomegalovirus exposure and HLA in healthy donors. The PCR was carried out with 60 Vbeta primers and 13 Jbeta primers. This table comes from immunoSEQ multiplex PCR, and its TCRdb copy is limited to in-frame clones, with some not included. The sample has 95,000 to 150,000 clones; 72% are singletons. The sequenced sample was PBMCs. The origin of the receptors is a man under 40 in good health and CMV-seronegative.

In its sample, this clone was seen once. V is TRBV9 and J is TRBJ1-1, with D uncertain. Trimming left V 3 bases short and J 4 bases short, with 10 bases between. Germline assignment: CDR1 SGDLS and CDR2 YYNGEE. There are 13 residues in the CDR3. This CDR3 is CASSGYSSTEAFF. The CDR3 DNA reads as TGTGCCAGCAGCGGTTACAGCAGCACTGAAGCTTTCTTT. The entire variable domain, with the rest obtained from reference TRBV9 and TRBJ1-1, is as follows: DSGVTQTPKHLITATGQRVTLRCSPRSGDLSVYWYQQSLDQGLQFLIQYYNGEERAKGNILERFSAQQFPDLHSELNLSSLELGDSALYFCASSGYSSTEAFFGQGTRLTVV.

The chain combines TRBV7-3 with TRBJ2-2; D not resolved. The V end lost 2 bases, the J end lost 4 bases, and 5 bases lay between the germline ends. Germline CDR1 reads SGHTA; CDR2 reads FQGTGA. The CDR3 runs 13 residues. The chain's CDR3 is CASSLLATGELFF. The CDR3, as DNA: TGTGCCAGCAGCTTACTGGCCACCGGGGAGCTGTTTTTT. Supplemented by reference TRBV7-3 and TRBJ2-2, the full variable domain reads GAGVSQTPSNKVTEKGKYVELRCDPISGHTALYWYRQSLGQGPEFLIYFQGTGAADDSGLPNDRFFAVRPEGSVSTLKIQRTERGDSAVYLCASSLLATGELFFGEGSRLTVL.

The chain joins TRBV2 to TRBJ1-1, with D maybe TRBD1 (6 bases). There are 13 residues in the CDR3. V lost 5 bases to trimming and J lost 10 bases, with 17 bases between them. Germline values: CDR1 SNHLY, CDR2 FYNNEI. The DNA of the CDR3 is TGTGCCAGCAGTAGGGGGGGCTTCGAGGGAGCTTTCTTT. Translation: CASSRGGFEGAFF.

V gene TRBV25-1 combines with J gene TRBJ2-3; 7 bases are a match to TRBD2. V was clipped by 4 bases and J by 4 bases; unmatched bases: 11. The germline V gene has CDR1 MGHDK and CDR2 SYGVNS. CDR3 length: 16 residues. This chain's CDR3 is CASSARLAFGADTQYF. The CDR3 coding sequence is TGTGCCAGCAGTGCGAGACTAGCATTCGGCGCAGATACGCAGTATTTT.

The chain uses TRBV28 and TRBJ1-2, with D possibly TRBD1 on 5 matching bases. The CDR3 has 11 residues. Germline CDR1 and CDR2: MDHEN and SYDVKM. V was shortened by 5 bases and J by 8 bases, with 9 bases between the two germline ends. The CDR3 nucleotides read TGTGCCAGCAGTATAGGGGAAGGCTACACCTTC. It codes for CASSIGEGYTF.

The rearrangement joins TRBV7-9 to TRBJ1-4; 7 nucleotides match TRBD1. This CDR3 spans 16 amino acids. Looked up from germline, CDR1 is SEHNR and CDR2 is FQNEAQ (reference sequence). Trimming took 0 bases from V and 4 from J; bases not matched to a gene: 5. In DNA, the CDR3 is TGTGCCAGCAGCTTAGCCCTACAGGGGAGTAATGAAAAACTGTTTTTT. It translates to CASSLALQGSNEKLFF. Together with reference TRBV7-9 and TRBJ1-4, the CDR3 gives the full variable domain: DTGVSQNPRHKITKRGQNVTFRCDPISEHNRLYWYRQTLGQGPEFLTYFQNEAQLEKSRLLSDRFSAERPKGSFSTLEIQRTEQGDSAMYLCASSLALQGSNEKLFFGSGTQLSVL.

The rearrangement joins TRBV29-1 to TRBJ1-1; D is ambiguous. The CDR3 runs to 13 residues. Trimming took 3 bases from V and 2 from J, leaving 10 bases between them. From germline, CDR1 is SQVTM and CDR2 ANQGSEA. The CDR3: CSVDGVVNTEAFF. Written as DNA, the CDR3 is TGCAGCGTTGACGGGGTAGTCAACACTGAAGCTTTCTTT.

The chain carries TRBV28 and TRBJ1-1, with no clear D. The germline V gene encodes CDR1 MDHEN and CDR2 SYDVKM. V lost 3 bases and J 0 bases, leaving 5 bases between the germline ends. The CDR3 length is 13 residues. The CDR3 loop is CASSFTVNTEAFF. The CDR3 DNA reads as TGTGCCAGCAGTTTCACAGTGAACACTGAAGCTTTCTTT.

The CDR3: CASSQGRDRVYGYTF. In nucleotides, the CDR3 is TGCGCCAGCAGCCAAGGAAGGGACAGGGTCTATGGCTACACCTTC. This chain links TRBV4-1 with TRBJ1-2, with 9 bases fitting TRBD1. Germline values: CDR1 MGHRA, CDR2 YSYEKL. The CDR3 contains 15 residues. V was pared by 1 base and J by 4 bases, with 4 bases of the junction left unmatched.

This clone was seen a single time. CDR3 residues: CASSFPGAEQYF. DNA for the CDR3: TGCGCCAGCAGCTTTCCCGGAGCCGAGCAGTACTTC. V usage is TRBV5-1 and J usage is TRBJ2-7; D not certain. The germline V and J ends were trimmed by 2 bases and 6 bases, with 9 bases remaining between them. Germline V gene data show CDR1 as SGHRS and CDR2 as YFSETQ. CDR3 length equals 12 residues.

The chain employs TRBV10-2 and TRBJ2-3; D not resolved. CDR1 and CDR2 (germline): WSHSY, SAAADI. The ends were cut back, 3 bases at V and 2 bases at J, with 12 bases in the middle. The CDR3 consists of 15 residues. In DNA, the CDR3 is TGCGCCAGCAGTGAACACGACGGGTACACAGATACGCAGTATTTT. This encodes CASSEHDGYTDTQYF.

The chain recombines TRBV30 with TRBJ2-5, with 9 bases aligning to TRBD2. The germline V gene encodes CDR1 GTSNPN and CDR2 SVGIG (reference sequence). The CDR3 runs 14 residues. The J segment lost 12 bases and the V segment lost 5 bases, leaving 16 bases of the junction unmatched. The CDR3 reads CAWGVAGADHYKYF. For the CDR3, the DNA is TGTGCCTGGGGGGTAGCGGGGGCCGACCACTACAAGTACTTC.

The V and J genes are TRBV11-2 and TRBJ2-5; the match to TRBD1 covers 7 bases. The closer fit of TRBJ2-7 to the DNA end suggests the J call may be wrong. The germline gives CDR1 SGHAT, CDR2 FQNNGV. The CDR3 is 18 residues long. The CDR3 loop is CASSLDSNLGQSYYEQYF. CDR3 bases: TGTGCCAGCAGCTTAGACTCCAATTTGGGACAGTCGTACTACGAGCAGTACTTC.

The chain combines TRBV2 with TRBJ2-2; D perhaps matches TRBD2 (6 bases). Between the trimmed V and J ends, which lost 9 bases and 7 bases, there was a span of 18 bases. This CDR3 contains 14 residues. The V gene's germline CDR1 is SNHLY and CDR2 FYNNEI. CDR3 amino acids: CASKEGAVGGELFF. DNA of the CDR3: TGTGCCAGTAAGGAGGGCGCGGTTGGCGGGGAGCTGTTTTTT.

This clone was seen just once. V gene TRBV5-5 combines with J gene TRBJ2-2; 10 bases agree with TRBD1. The CDR3 has 14 amino acids. Germline V gives CDR1 SGHKS, CDR2 YYEKEE (reference sequence). J was trimmed by 6 bases and V by 8 bases; bases with no gene match: 7. Here the CDR3 DNA reads TGTGCCAGTTGGGACAGGGGAAGTGCCGGGGAGCTGTTTTTT. Translation: CASWDRGSAGELFF.

This clone was picked up a small number of times. The chain links TRBV28 to TRBJ1-5; possibly TRBD1 for D (6 bases). The CDR3 sequence is 17 residues long. In germline, CDR1 is MDHEN, CDR2 SYDVKM. V was shortened by 4 bases and J by 3 bases, with 19 bases between the two germline ends. This chain's CDR3 is CASSSPPDRRANQPQHF. The CDR3 nucleotides are TGTGCCAGCAGTTCCCCCCCCGACAGGCGGGCCAATCAGCCCCAGCATTTT.

This CDR3 is CASSWGDGAEAFF. Here the CDR3 DNA reads TGTGCCAGCAGTTGGGGCGACGGCGCTGAAGCTTTCTTT. V is TRBV6-5 and J is TRBJ1-1, with D possibly matching TRBD1 (5 bases). Germline V CDR1 and CDR2: MNHEY, SVGAGI. Trimming left V 4 bases short and J 6 bases short, with 12 bases between. The CDR3 runs 13 residues.

The chain combines TRBV28 with TRBJ2-7, with D perhaps matching TRBD2 (6 bases). V shed 2 bases and J shed 3 bases, with 20 bases lying between them. CDR1 and CDR2 (germline): MDHEN, SYDVKM. This CDR3 comprises 17 residues. The CDR3, as DNA: TGTGCCAGCAGTTTAGGCGGAGGGCGGGGCATGCGCTACGAGCAGTACTTC. Translating gives CASSLGGGRGMRYEQYF.

As DNA, the CDR3 is TGTGCCAGCAGCTTAGCTTTCGAGAGGAAGACTGAAGCTTTCTTT. Its protein is CASSLAFERKTEAFF. The V gene is TRBV7-2, the J gene TRBJ1-1; D is unresolved. V dropped 0 bases and J dropped 5 bases, with 13 bases sitting between them. The germline gives CDR1 SGHTA, CDR2 FQGNSA. The CDR3 length is 15 residues.

The chain carries TRBV7-9 and TRBJ2-3; D is possibly TRBD2 (6 bases). The CDR3 length is 16 residues. The ends were cut back, 5 bases at V and 5 bases at J, with 20 bases in the middle. The germline V gene encodes CDR1 SEHNR and CDR2 FQNEAQ (reference sequence). The CDR3 region has the DNA TGTGCCAGCAGCCCACCGGGGGTGGGGACGGGAGATACGCAGTATTTT. It is translated as CASSPPGVGTGDTQYF.

The chain combines TRBV2 with TRBJ1-4; perhaps TRBD1 as D (5 bases). V gave up 6 bases and J gave up 7 bases, with 18 bases separating them. The germline gives CDR1 SNHLY, CDR2 FYNNEI. This CDR3 is 15 amino acids long. The CDR3 is CASSAFAGGGEKLFF. The CDR3 DNA is TGTGCCAGCAGCGCTTTTGCGGGCGGGGGTGAAAAACTGTTTTTT.

V gene TRBV5-4 combines with J gene TRBJ1-2; 7 nucleotides agree with TRBD1. J gave up 4 bases and V 4 bases, and 13 bases lay outside the gene matches. CDR3 length equals 16 residues. Per germline, CDR1 SGHNT and CDR2 YYREEE (reference sequence). Written as DNA, the CDR3 is TGTGCCAGCAGCCCGGACTCCGGCAGGGGGTTCTATGGCTACACCTTC. It specifies CASSPDSGRGFYGYTF.

This chain links TRBV7-9 with TRBJ2-5; 8 bases map to TRBD2. Trimming at V came to 5 bases and at J to 7 bases, leaving 15 bases not matched to a gene. Germline assignment: CDR1 SEHNR and CDR2 FQNEAQ (reference sequence). The CDR3 spans 16 residues. CDR3 DNA: TGTGCCAGCAGCCTCGGGGGGGGCCGCGGCGGGGGGACCCAGTACTTC. This encodes CASSLGGGRGGGTQYF.

The CDR3 nucleotides read TGTGCCAGCAGCCAATCGGTGGTGGGGGGGCTTAATGAGCAGTTCTTC. Translating it yields CASSQSVVGGLNEQFF. The gene calls are TRBV4-2 and TRBJ2-1, with D possibly TRBD2 on 7 matching bases. Germline V gene data show CDR1 as LGHNA and CDR2 as YNFKEQ. The V and J ends lost 2 bases and 7 bases respectively, with 18 bases between them. This CDR3 is 16 amino acids long.

The V gene is TRBV11-2, the J gene TRBJ2-1; TRBD2 matches at 10 bases. After removal of 5 bases from V and 12 bases from J, the junction contained 16 bases not matched to a gene. The CDR3 is 16 residues long. Germline V gene sequence: CDR1 SGHAT, CDR2 FQNNGV. The CDR3 bases are TGTGCCAGCAGCCTAAGCAGGACTAGCGGATTGTACGGGCAGTTCTTC. Its protein is CASSLSRTSGLYGQFF.

This clone was found a few times. The CDR3 bases are TGTGCCAGCAGTTCGACCCCAGGGGGCCGGAACACTGAAGCTTTCTTT. Its translation is CASSSTPGGRNTEAFF. The chain combines TRBV6-5 with TRBJ1-1; 8 bases match TRBD1. Germline CDR1 MNHEY, CDR2 SVGAGI. The V segment lost 4 bases and the J segment 1 base; nucleotides outside the gene matches: 8. The length of the CDR3 is 16 residues.

The chain combines TRBV29-1 with TRBJ2-1, with D possibly matching TRBD1 (5 bases). The germline V gene encodes CDR1 SQVTM and CDR2 ANQGSEA. Trimming shortened V by 3 bases and J by 0 bases, and 12 bases separated the two germline ends. The CDR3 sequence is 15 residues long. CDR3 bases: TGCAGCGTTGATCAGGGCTTCTCCTCCTACAATGAGCAGTTCTTC. Protein product: CSVDQGFSSYNEQFF.

This chain connects TRBV10-2 to TRBJ1-5; the D is unclear. In germline, CDR1 is WSHSY, CDR2 SAAADI. CDR3 length: 13 amino acids. Trimming shortened V by 8 bases and J by 2 bases, and 10 bases separated the two germline ends. CDR3 bases: TGCGCCAGCCGCCAGGAAGGCAATCAGCCCCAGCATTTT. Its translation: CASRQEGNQPQHF.